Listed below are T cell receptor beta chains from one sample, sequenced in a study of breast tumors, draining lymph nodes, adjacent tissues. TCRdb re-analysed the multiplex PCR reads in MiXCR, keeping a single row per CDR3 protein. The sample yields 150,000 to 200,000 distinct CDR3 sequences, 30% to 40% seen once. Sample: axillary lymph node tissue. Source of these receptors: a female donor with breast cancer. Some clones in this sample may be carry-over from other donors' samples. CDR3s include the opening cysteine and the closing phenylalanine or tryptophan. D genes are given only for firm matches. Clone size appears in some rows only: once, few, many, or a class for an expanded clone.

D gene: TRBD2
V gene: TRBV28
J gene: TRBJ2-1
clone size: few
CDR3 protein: CASSIYASGNEQFF
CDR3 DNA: TGTGCCAGCAGTATTTACGCTAGCGGGAATGAGCAGTTCTTC

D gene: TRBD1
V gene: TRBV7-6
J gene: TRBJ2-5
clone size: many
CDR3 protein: CASSAMPTGQGPQETQYF
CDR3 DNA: TGTGCCAGCAGCGCGATGCCAACCGGACAGGGACCCCAAGAGACCCAGTACTTC

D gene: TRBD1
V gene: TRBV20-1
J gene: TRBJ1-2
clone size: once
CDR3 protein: CSANRGQEGYTF
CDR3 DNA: TGCAGTGCTAACAGGGGACAGGAGGGCTACACCTTC

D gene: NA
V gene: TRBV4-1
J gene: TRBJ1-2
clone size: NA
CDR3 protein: CASSQGQGGDYGYTF
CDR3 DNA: TGCGCCAGCAGCCAAGGTCAGGGAGGGGACTATGGCTACACCTTC

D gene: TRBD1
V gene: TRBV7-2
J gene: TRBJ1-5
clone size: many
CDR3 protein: CASSLAGQGINQPQHF
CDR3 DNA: TGTGCCAGCAGCTTAGCGGGACAGGGGATCAATCAGCCCCAGCATTTT

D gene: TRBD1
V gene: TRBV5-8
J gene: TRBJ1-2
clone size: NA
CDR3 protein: CASSSQGADYGYTF
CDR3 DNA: TGTGCCAGCAGCTCCCAGGGGGCTGACTATGGCTACACCTTC

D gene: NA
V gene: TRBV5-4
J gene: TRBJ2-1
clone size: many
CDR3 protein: CASSSPKKAGTKQFF
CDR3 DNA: TGTGCCAGCAGCTCGCCCAAAAAAGCCGGGACAAAGCAGTTCTTC

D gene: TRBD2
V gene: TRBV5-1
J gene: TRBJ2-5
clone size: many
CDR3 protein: CASSGLGGVQETQYF
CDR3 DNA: TGCGCCAGCAGCGGCCTTGGGGGGGTACAAGAGACCCAGTACTTC

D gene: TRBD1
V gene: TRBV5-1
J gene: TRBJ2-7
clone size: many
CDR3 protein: CASTVAPSTGVSIREQYF
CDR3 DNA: TGCGCCAGCACCGTAGCCCCCTCTACAGGGGTGAGCATACGCGAGCAGTACTTC

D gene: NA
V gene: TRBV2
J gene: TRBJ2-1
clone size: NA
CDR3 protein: CASSEVMRDNEQFF
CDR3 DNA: TGTGCCAGCAGTGAGGTCATGCGGGACAATGAGCAGTTCTTC

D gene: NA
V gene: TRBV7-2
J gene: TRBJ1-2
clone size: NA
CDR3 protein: CASSLGSAGTPGDGYTF
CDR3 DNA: TGTGCCAGCAGCTTAGGCAGCGCAGGGACACCAGGCGATGGCTACACCTTC

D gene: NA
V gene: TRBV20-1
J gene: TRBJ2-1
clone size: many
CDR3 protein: CSALGEQFF
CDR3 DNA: TGCAGTGCCCTGGGGGAGCAGTTCTTC

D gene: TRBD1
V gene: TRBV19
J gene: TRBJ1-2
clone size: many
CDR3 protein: CASSSDRDSGYTF
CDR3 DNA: TGTGCCAGTAGCTCCGACAGGGACTCTGGCTACACCTTC

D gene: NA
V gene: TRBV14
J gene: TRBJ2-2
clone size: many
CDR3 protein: CASSQQGTGELFF
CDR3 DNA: TGTGCCAGCAGCCAACAGGGTACCGGGGAGCTGTTTTTT

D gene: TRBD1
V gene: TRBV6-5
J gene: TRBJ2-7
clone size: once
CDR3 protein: CASSNSKGQGMYEQYF
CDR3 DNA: TGTGCCAGCAGTAACTCGAAGGGACAGGGTATGTACGAGCAGTACTTC

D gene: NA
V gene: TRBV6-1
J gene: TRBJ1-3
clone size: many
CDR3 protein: CASSPIPDGSGNTIYF
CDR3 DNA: TGTGCCAGCAGTCCAATCCCGGACGGATCTGGAAACACCATATATTTT

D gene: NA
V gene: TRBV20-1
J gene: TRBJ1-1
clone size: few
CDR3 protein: CSAGRNRDTEAFF
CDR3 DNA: TGCAGTGCTGGGAGGAATAGGGACACTGAAGCTTTCTTT

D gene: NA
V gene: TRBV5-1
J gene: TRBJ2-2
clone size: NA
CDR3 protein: CASSPGTSNTGELFF
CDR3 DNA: TGCGCCAGCAGCCCTGGGACATCGAACACCGGGGAGCTGTTTTTT

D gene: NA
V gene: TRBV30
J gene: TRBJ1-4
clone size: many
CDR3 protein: CAWSVRLARRAEKLFF
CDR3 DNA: TGTGCCTGGAGTGTACGTCTGGCCCGGAGGGCTGAAAAACTGTTTTTT

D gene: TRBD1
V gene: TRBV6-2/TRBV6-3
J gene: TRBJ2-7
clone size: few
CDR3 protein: CASSYSRDRVTYEQYF
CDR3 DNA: TGTGCCAGCAGTTACTCGAGGGACAGGGTAACCTACGAGCAGTACTTC

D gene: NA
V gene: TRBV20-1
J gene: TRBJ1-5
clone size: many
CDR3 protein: CSARTYDSNQPQHF
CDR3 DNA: TGCAGTGCTAGGACTTATGATAGCAATCAGCCCCAGCATTTT

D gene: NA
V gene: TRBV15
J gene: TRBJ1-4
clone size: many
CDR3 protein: CATSRDPGNEKLFF
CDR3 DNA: TGTGCCACCAGCAGAGATCCGGGGAATGAAAAACTGTTTTTT

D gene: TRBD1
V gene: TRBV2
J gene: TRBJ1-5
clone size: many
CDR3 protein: CASRAGTGMEQPQHF
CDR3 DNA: TGTGCCAGCAGAGCCGGGACAGGTATGGAACAGCCCCAGCATTTT

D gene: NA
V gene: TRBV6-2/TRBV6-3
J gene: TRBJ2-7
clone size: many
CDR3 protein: CATALADEQYF
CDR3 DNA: TGTGCCACAGCTTTAGCCGACGAGCAGTACTTC

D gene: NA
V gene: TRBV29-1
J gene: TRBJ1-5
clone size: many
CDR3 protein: CSVGVGEGGQPQHF
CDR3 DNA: TGCAGCGTTGGCGTAGGGGAAGGGGGTCAGCCCCAGCATTTT

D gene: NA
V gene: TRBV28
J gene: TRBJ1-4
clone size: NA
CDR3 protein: CVSSPNEKLFF
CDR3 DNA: TGTGTCAGCAGCCCTAATGAAAAACTGTTTTTT

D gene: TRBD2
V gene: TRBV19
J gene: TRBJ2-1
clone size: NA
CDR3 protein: CASKGTSGIGAYNEQFF
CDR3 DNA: TGTGCCAGTAAAGGGACTAGCGGGATCGGGGCCTACAATGAGCAGTTCTTC

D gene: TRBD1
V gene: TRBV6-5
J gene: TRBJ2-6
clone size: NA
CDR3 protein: CASNPRKQGAGANVLTF
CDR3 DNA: TGTGCCAGCAATCCCCGGAAACAGGGGGCTGGGGCCAACGTCCTGACTTTC